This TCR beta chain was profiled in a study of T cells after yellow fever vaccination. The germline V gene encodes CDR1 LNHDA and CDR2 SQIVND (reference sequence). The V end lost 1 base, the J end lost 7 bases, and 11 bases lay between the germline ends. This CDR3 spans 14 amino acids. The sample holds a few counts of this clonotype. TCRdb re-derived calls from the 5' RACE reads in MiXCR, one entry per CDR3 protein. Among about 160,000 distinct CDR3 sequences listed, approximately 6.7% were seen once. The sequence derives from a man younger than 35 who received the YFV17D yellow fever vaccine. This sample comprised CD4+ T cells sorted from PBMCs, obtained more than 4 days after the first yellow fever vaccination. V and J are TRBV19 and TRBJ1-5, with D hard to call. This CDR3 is CASSIVEGKQPQHF. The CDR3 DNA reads TGTGCCAGTAGTATAGTCGAGGGAAAGCAGCCCCAGCATTTT.